This T cell receptor beta chain was recorded in a study of identical twins. This clonotype appeared many times. Its antigen is not identified. General study results and limits: Conclusions rested on cross-sectional statistics rather than following the same donors. Within monozygotic twins, out-of-frame TCR alpha sharing was underestimated by the models.

V shed 6 bases, J shed 2 bases, and the junction held 4 bases outside the gene matches. From germline, CDR1 is SQVTM and CDR2 ANQGSEA. The CDR3 runs 12 residues. Unique molecular identifiers were present on the cDNA, which also gained a universal primer site by template switching. TCRdb independently ran MiXCR on the 5' RACE reads; one entry per CDR3 protein. The table lists 450,000 to 600,000 distinct CDR3 sequences, under 25% of them singletons. The same data also went into a second study, on yellow fever vaccine responses in identical twins. That work contributes: It has been reported that, in twins, the vaccine T cell response seemed partly convergent and partly personalized.

Sequences were obtained from CD4+ T cells sorted from blood. This sequence joins TRBV29-1 and TRBJ2-7; 7 nucleotides agree with TRBD2. This TCR came from a woman aged 18-35 years in good health. CDR3 nucleotides: TGCAGCGTCCAGGGAGGGGCCTACGAGCAGTACTTC. Its translation is CSVQGGAYEQYF.